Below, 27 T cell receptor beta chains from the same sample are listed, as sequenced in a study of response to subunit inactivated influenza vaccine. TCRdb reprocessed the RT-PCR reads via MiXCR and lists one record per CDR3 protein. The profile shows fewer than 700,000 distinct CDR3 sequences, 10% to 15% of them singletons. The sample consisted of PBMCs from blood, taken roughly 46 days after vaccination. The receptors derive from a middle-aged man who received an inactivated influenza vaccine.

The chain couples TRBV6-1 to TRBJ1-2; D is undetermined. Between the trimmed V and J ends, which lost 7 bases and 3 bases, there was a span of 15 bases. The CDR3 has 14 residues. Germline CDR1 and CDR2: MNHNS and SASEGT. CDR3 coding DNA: TGTGCCAGCACCAAGCCGGGGATGGACTATGGCTACACCTTC. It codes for CASTKPGMDYGYTF.

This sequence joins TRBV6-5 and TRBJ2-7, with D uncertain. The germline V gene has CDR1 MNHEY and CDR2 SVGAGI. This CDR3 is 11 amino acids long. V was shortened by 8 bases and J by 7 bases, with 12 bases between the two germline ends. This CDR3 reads CASHGTTEQYF. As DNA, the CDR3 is TGTGCCAGCCATGGAACAACAGAGCAGTACTTC.

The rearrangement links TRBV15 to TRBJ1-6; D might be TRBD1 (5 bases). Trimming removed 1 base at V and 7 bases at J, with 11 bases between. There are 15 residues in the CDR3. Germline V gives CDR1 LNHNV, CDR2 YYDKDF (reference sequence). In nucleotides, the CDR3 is TGTGCCACCAGCAGAGGGGGGGGACCCAATTCACCCCTCCACTTT. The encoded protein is CATSRGGGPNSPLHF.

In DNA form, the CDR3 reads TGTGCCATCAGTGAGTCCGCCAGGGGAAATGAGCAGTTCTTC. The encoded protein is CAISESARGNEQFF. The V call is TRBV10-3, the J call TRBJ2-1; TRBD1 might be the D (6 bases). CDR1 and CDR2 (germline): ENHRY, SYGVKD. Deletions cut 0 bases from V and 7 bases from J, with 10 bases between. This CDR3 comprises 14 residues.

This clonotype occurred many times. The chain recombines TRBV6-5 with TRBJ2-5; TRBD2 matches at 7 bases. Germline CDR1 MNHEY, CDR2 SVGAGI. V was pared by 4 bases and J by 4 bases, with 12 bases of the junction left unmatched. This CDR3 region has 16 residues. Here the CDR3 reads CASSSSLPGLSETQYF. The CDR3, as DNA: TGTGCCAGCAGTTCCAGCTTACCGGGACTATCAGAGACCCAGTACTTC.

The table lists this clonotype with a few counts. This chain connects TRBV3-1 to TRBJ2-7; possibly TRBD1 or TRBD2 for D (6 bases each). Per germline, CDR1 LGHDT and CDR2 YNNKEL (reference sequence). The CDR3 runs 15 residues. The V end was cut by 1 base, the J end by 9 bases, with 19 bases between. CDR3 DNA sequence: TGTGCCAGCAGCCAAGGCGGGACACGGCTACGAGGGCAGTACTTC. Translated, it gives CASSQGGTRLRGQYF.

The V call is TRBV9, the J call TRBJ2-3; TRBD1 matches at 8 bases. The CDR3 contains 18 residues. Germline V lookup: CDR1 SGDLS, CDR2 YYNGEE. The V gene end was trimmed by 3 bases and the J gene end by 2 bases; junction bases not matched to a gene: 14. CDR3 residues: CASSANPDRAMSTDTQYF. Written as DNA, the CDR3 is TGTGCCAGCAGCGCCAACCCGGACAGGGCGATGTCCACAGATACGCAGTATTTT.

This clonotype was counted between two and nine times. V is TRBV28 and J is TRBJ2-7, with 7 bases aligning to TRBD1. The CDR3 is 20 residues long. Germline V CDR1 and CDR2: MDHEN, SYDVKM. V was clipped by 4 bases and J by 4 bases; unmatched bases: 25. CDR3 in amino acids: CASSSPWPGQYTRRPYEQYF. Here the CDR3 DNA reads TGTGCCAGCAGTTCCCCGTGGCCGGGACAGTACACGCGGAGGCCGTACGAGCAGTACTTC. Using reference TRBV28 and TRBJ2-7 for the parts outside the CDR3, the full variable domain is DVKVTQSSRYLVKRTGEKVFLECVQDMDHENMFWYRQDPGLGLRLIYFSYDVKMKEKGDIPEGYSVSREKKERFSLILESASTNQTSMYLCASSSPWPGQYTRRPYEQYFGPGTRLTVT.

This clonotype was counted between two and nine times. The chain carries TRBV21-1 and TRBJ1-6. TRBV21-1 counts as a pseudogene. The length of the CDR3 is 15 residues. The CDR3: CASSNRPRDNSPLHF. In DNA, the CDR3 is TGTGCCAGCAGCAATCGTCCGAGAGATAATTCACCCCTCCACTTT.

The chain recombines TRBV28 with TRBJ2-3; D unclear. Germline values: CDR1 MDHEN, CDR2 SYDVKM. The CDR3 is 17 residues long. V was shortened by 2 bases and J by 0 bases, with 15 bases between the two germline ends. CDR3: CASSLRRRGRSTDTQYF. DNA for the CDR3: TGTGCCAGCAGTTTACGTCGCCGAGGCAGGAGCACAGATACGCAGTATTTT.

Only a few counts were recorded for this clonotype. CDR3 DNA: TGCGCCAGCAGCTTCATGGACGCTGAGCAGTTCTTC. This translates into CASSFMDAEQFF. The chain links TRBV5-1 to TRBJ2-1, with D unresolved. CDR1 SGHRS and CDR2 YFSETQ come from the germline V gene. Deletions cut 2 bases from V and 9 bases from J, with 9 bases between. This CDR3 contains 12 residues.

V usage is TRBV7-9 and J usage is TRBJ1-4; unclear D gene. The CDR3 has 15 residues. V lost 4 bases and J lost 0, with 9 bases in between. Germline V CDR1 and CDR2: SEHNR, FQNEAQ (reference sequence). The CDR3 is CASSSRLSTNEKLFF. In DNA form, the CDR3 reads TGTGCCAGCAGCTCCCGGCTTTCAACTAATGAAAAACTGTTTTTT.

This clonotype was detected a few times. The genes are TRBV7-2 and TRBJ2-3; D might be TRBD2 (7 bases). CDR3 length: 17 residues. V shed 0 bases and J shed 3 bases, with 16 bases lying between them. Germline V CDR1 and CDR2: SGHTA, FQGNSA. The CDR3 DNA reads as TGTGCCAGCAGCTTAGCCTCTGGGGGGGGCTCGACAGATACGCAGTATTTT. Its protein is CASSLASGGGSTDTQYF.

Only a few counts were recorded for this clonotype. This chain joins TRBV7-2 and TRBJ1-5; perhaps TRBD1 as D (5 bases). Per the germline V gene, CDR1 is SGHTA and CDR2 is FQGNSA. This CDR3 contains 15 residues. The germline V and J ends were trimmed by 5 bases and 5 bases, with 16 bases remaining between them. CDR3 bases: TGTGCCAGCAGCCACCGAGGCAGGGTAGATCAGCCCCAGCATTTT. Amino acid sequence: CASSHRGRVDQPQHF.

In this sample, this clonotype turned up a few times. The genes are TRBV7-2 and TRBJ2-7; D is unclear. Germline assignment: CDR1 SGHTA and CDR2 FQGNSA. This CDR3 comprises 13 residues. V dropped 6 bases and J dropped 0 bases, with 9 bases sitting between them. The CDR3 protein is CASRTIDSYEQYF. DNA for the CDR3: TGTGCCAGCAGAACTATAGACTCCTACGAGCAGTACTTC.

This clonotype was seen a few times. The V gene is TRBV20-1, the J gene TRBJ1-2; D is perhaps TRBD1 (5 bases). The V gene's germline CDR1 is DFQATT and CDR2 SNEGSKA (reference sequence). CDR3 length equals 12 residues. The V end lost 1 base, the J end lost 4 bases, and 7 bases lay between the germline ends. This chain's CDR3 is CSARGRGYGYTF. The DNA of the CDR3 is TGCAGTGCTAGAGGGAGGGGCTATGGCTACACCTTC.

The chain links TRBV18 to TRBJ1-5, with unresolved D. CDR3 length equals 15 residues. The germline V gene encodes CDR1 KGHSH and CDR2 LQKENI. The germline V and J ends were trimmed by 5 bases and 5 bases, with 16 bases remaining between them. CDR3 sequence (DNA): TGTGCCAGCTCAGAAACTTTCAAGGACGATCAGCCCCAGCATTTT. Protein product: CASSETFKDDQPQHF.

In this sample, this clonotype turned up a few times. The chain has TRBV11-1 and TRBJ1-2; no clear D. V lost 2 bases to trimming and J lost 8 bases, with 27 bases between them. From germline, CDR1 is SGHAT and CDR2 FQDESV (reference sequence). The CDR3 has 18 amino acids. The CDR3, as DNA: TGTGCCAGCAGCTTATCCTATGGTATAGGGCCCGGAGTGGAGGGCTACACCTTC. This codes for CASSLSYGIGPGVEGYTF.

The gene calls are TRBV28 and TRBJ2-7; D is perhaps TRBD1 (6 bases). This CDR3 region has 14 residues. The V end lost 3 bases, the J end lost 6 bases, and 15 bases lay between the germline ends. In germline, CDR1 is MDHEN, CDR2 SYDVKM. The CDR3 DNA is TGTGCCAGCAGTTTCGTGGCGAGGGGGACCGAGCAGTACTTC. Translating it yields CASSFVARGTEQYF.

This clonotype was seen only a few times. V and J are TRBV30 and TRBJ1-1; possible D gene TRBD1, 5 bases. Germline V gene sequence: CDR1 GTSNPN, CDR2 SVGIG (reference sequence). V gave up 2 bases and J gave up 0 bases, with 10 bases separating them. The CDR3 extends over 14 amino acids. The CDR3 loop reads CAWSRQTLNTEAFF. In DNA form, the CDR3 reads TGTGCCTGGAGTAGACAGACTCTGAACACTGAAGCTTTCTTT.

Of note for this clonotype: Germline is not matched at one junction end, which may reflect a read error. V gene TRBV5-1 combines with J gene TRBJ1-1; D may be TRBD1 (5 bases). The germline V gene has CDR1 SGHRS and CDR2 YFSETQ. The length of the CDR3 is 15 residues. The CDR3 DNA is TGCGCCAGCAGCTTGCGAGGGGACCCTGACACTGAAGCTTACTTT. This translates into CASSLRGDPDTEAYF. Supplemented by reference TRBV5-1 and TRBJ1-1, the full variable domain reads KAGVTQTPRYLIKTRGQQVTLSCSPISGHRSVSWYQQTPGQGLQFLFEYFSETQRNKGNFPGRFSGRQFSNSRSEMNVSTLELGDSALYLCASSLRGDPDTEAYFGQGTRLTVV.

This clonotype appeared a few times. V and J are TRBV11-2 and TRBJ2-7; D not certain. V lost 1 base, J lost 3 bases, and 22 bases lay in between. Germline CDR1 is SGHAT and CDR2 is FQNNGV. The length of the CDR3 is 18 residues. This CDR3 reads CASSLGLQPRISDYEQYF. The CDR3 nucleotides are TGTGCCAGCAGCTTAGGGTTACAGCCGAGGATCTCAGACTACGAGCAGTACTTC. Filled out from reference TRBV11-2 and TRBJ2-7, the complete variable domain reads EAGVAQSPRYKIIEKRQSVAFWCNPISGHATLYWYQQILGQGPKLLIQFQNNGVVDDSQLPKDRFSAERLKGVDSTLKIQPAKLEDSAVYLCASSLGLQPRISDYEQYFGPGTRLTVT.

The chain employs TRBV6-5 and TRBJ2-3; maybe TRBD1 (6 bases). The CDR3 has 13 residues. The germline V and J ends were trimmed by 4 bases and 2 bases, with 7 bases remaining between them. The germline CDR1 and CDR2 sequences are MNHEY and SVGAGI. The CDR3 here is CASSWDTTDTQYF. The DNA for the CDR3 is TGTGCCAGCAGTTGGGACACCACAGATACGCAGTATTTT.

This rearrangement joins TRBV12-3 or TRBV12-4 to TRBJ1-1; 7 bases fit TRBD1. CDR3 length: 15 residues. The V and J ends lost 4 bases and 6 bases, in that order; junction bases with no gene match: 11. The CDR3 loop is CASSSHRGGLSEAFF. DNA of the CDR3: TGTGCCAGCAGTTCCCACAGGGGTGGCTTATCTGAAGCTTTCTTT.

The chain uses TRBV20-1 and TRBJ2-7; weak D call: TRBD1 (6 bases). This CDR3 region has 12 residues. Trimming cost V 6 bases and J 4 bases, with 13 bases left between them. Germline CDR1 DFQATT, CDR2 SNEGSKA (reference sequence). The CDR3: CSADVGGYEQYF. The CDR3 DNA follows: TGCAGTGCCGACGTAGGGGGTTACGAGCAGTACTTC.

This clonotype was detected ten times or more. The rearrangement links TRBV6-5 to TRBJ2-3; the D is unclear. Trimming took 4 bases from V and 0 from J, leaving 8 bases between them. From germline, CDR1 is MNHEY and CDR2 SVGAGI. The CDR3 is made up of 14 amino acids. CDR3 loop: CASSSMDSTDTQYF. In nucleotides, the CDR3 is TGTGCCAGCAGTTCCATGGATAGCACAGATACGCAGTATTTT.

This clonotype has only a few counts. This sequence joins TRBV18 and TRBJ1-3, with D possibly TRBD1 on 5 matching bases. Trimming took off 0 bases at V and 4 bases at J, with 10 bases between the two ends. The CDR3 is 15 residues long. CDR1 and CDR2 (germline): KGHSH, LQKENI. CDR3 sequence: CASSPPPGRGNTIYF. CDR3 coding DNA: TGTGCCAGCTCACCACCCCCGGGGCGAGGAAACACCATATATTTT.